Here is one T cell receptor (beta chain) with its context. What it recognizes is unknown. As the sequencing template, cDNA was produced by extracting RNA and reverse transcribing it. Profiling relied on immunoSEQ multiplex PCR, and the TCRdb table lists in-frame clones only, not all of them. Of about 200,000 clones listed, about 62% are singletons. The sample is drawn from a study of CD8+ T cells in alopecia areata. About the study: Tofacitinib ran for 6 to 18 months before 6 months off drug. Findings of the study overall: Scalp clonality and expanded CD8+ clones among the top 100 fell significantly with tofacitinib.

Trimming left V 1 base short and J 5 bases short, with 11 bases between. Germline-derived CDR1 and CDR2 are SEHNR and FQNEAQ (reference sequence). The CDR3 runs 14 residues. Treatment specified: oral pan-JAK inhibitor, 5-10 mg twice daily. The source is a human donor with alopecia areata. The sample consisted of CD4+ T cells sorted from blood, taken at week 24, from a patient treated with tofacitinib. The rearrangement joins TRBV7-9 to TRBJ1-2; D remains unclear. The CDR3 reads CASSLVGVGYGYTF. In DNA form, the CDR3 reads TGTGCCAGCAGCTTAGTCGGTGTGGGGTATGGCTACACCTTC.